The next 9 T cell receptor beta chains were all read from a single sample in a study of T cell repertoires in cytomegalovirus infection. Using its own MiXCR run on the reads, TCRdb lists one record per CDR3 protein. The sample yields approximately 170,000 distinct CDR3 sequences, roughly an eighth seen once. Material: PBMCs. These receptors were collected from a human donor in good health (CMV status not recorded). Some clones in this sample may be carry-over from other donors' samples.

The chain uses TRBV29-1 and TRBJ1-2, with D unresolved. Between the trimmed V and J ends, which lost 2 bases and 7 bases, there was a span of 8 bases. Germline assignment: CDR1 SQVTM and CDR2 ANQGSEA. The CDR3 loop spans 11 amino acids. The DNA of the CDR3 is TGCAGCGTTGAAAGGGTTAGTGGCTACACCTTC. It encodes CSVERVSGYTF.

This clonotype was counted between two and nine times. The chain links TRBV20-1 to TRBJ1-1; weak D call: TRBD1 (6 bases). The CDR3 covers 13 residues. CDR1 and CDR2 (germline): DFQATT, SNEGSKA (reference sequence). Trimming took off 5 bases at V and 2 bases at J, with 12 bases between the two ends. CDR3 protein: CSAPGQPNTEAFF. The CDR3 coding sequence is TGCAGTGCTCCGGGACAACCTAACACTGAAGCTTTCTTT.

This clonotype was observed a single time. The chain links TRBV2 to TRBJ2-4; D is uncertain. Per the germline V gene, CDR1 is SNHLY and CDR2 is FYNNEI. This CDR3 comprises 14 residues. Deletions cut 4 bases from V and 8 bases from J, with 15 bases between. CDR3 loop: CASSATPTLDIQYF. The DNA for the CDR3 is TGTGCCAGCAGTGCTACGCCTACTCTGGACATTCAGTACTTC.

This chain uses TRBV6-8 with TRBJ2-3; D is possibly TRBD2 (6 bases). The CDR3 loop spans 17 amino acids. The V gene lost 6 bases and the J gene lost 4 bases, with 23 bases spanning the gap. Germline values: CDR1 MNHGY, CDR2 SAAAGT. The CDR3: CASRPRGTALAADTQYF. CDR3 coding DNA: TGTGCCAGCAGACCCCGGGGGACTGCCCTAGCCGCAGATACGCAGTATTTT.

Ten or more counts support this clonotype. This chain links TRBV7-2 with TRBJ1-2, with 7 bases aligning to TRBD1. The CDR3 extends over 13 amino acids. Per the germline V gene, CDR1 is SGHTA and CDR2 is FQGNSA. The V gene end was trimmed by 2 bases and the J gene end by 8 bases; junction bases not matched to a gene: 5. The CDR3 bases are TGTGCCAGCAGCTTAAAAGGGGGCGTGGGCTACACCTTC. This translates into CASSLKGGVGYTF.

This clonotype was detected only a few times. The rearrangement joins TRBV11-2 to TRBJ2-7, with D possibly being TRBD1 (5 bases). V shed 5 bases and J shed 4 bases, with 18 bases lying between them. The V gene's germline CDR1 is SGHAT and CDR2 FQNNGV. This CDR3 is 15 amino acids long. CDR3 loop: CASSPQGLNRYEQYF. CDR3 DNA sequence: TGTGCCAGCAGCCCCCAGGGCCTGAATCGATACGAGCAGTACTTC. Full variable domain (outside the CDR3, taken from reference TRBV11-2 and TRBJ2-7): EAGVAQSPRYKIIEKRQSVAFWCNPISGHATLYWYQQILGQGPKLLIQFQNNGVVDDSQLPKDRFSAERLKGVDSTLKIQPAKLEDSAVYLCASSPQGLNRYEQYFGPGTRLTVT.

This clonotype was recorded at least ten times. V is TRBV7-6 and J is TRBJ2-5; 7 bases are a match to TRBD1. CDR1 SGHVS and CDR2 FNYEAQ come from the germline V gene. V was pared by 2 bases and J by 4 bases, with 4 bases of the junction left unmatched. This CDR3 comprises 14 residues. CDR3 nucleotide sequence: TGTGCCAGCAGCTTAAGTACAGGGGCAGAGACCCAGTACTTC. This gives the protein CASSLSTGAETQYF.

This clonotype appeared a single time. This rearrangement joins TRBV29-1 to TRBJ1-2; possibly TRBD1 for D (5 bases). Germline CDR1 and CDR2: SQVTM and ANQGSEA. This CDR3 has 14 residues. The germline V and J ends were trimmed by 7 bases and 0 bases, with 15 bases remaining between them. The CDR3 coding sequence is TGCAGCGCCGCAGGCGGGGGAGCTAACTATGGCTACACCTTC. Its protein is CSAAGGGANYGYTF.

This chain links TRBV27 with TRBJ2-2; the D is unclear. The CDR3 is 13 amino acids. Germline CDR1 is MNHEY and CDR2 is SMNVEV (reference sequence). V was pared by 7 bases and J by 0 bases, with 6 bases between. In DNA, the CDR3 is TGTGCCAGCAAACTCGCGAACACCGGGGAGCTGTTTTTT. Protein: CASKLANTGELFF.